Shown below are 19 T cell receptor beta chains from a single sample sequenced in a study of technical replicates of blood from several donors. Profiling relied on immunoSEQ multiplex PCR, and the TCRdb table lists in-frame clones only, not all of them. The sample yields about 83,000 clones, around 92% seen once. The sample was T cells isolated from PBMCs. The receptors come from a human donor in good health.

The V gene is TRBV6-1, the J gene TRBJ1-5, with D maybe TRBD1 (5 bases). Germline V lookup: CDR1 MNHNS, CDR2 SASEGT. Trimming took off 4 bases at V and 0 bases at J, with 16 bases between the two ends. The CDR3 covers 17 residues. CDR3 amino acids: CASSGLLQATSNQPQHF. The CDR3 DNA reads as TGTGCCAGCAGTGGGTTATTACAGGCGACTAGCAATCAGCCCCAGCATTTT.

The chain couples TRBV27 to TRBJ2-7, with 8 nucleotides matching TRBD1. J gave up 3 bases and V 3 bases, and 4 bases lay outside the gene matches. This CDR3 is built from 14 residues. Germline CDR1 is MNHEY and CDR2 is SMNVEV (reference sequence). The CDR3 loop is CASSLSRGLYEQYF. The CDR3, as DNA: TGTGCCAGCAGTTTGAGCAGGGGGCTCTACGAGCAGTACTTC.

The rearrangement links TRBV6-5 to TRBJ2-5; a possible D gene is TRBD2 (6 bases). There are 15 residues in the CDR3. V lost 7 bases and J lost 2, with 17 bases in between. The germline V gene has CDR1 MNHEY and CDR2 SVGAGI. This CDR3 reads CASILSGGPQETQYF. CDR3 nucleotides: TGTGCCAGCATCCTATCCGGGGGTCCACAAGAGACCCAGTACTTC.

The chain carries TRBV27 and TRBJ2-1; 8 nucleotides align to TRBD2. Germline CDR1 MNHEY, CDR2 SMNVEV (reference sequence). There are 17 residues in the CDR3. With 5 bases clipped from V and 4 bases from J, the junction kept 13 bases outside the gene matches. This CDR3 reads CASSPLAVAGTYNEQFF. The CDR3 region has the DNA TGTGCCAGCAGTCCCCTCGCCGTAGCGGGAACTTACAATGAGCAGTTCTTC.

The chain recombines TRBV30 with TRBJ2-3; 8 bases fit TRBD2. V lost 0 bases, J lost 6 bases, and 5 bases stayed unmatched. This CDR3 is built from 14 residues. Germline V gene data show CDR1 as GTSNPN and CDR2 as SVGIG (reference sequence). CDR3 loop: CAWSVRGGLDTQYF. The DNA for the CDR3 is TGTGCCTGGAGTGTCCGGGGGGGCCTGGATACGCAGTATTTT.

The chain employs TRBV18 and TRBJ1-2; weak D call: TRBD1 (5 bases). Trimming shortened V by 4 bases and J by 3 bases, and 12 bases separated the two germline ends. The V gene's germline CDR1 is KGHSH and CDR2 LQKENI. The CDR3 spans 14 residues. This CDR3 reads CASSLQGRDYGYTF. The CDR3 coding sequence is TGTGCCAGCTCACTTCAGGGTAGAGACTATGGCTACACCTTC. Drawing the rest from reference TRBV18 and TRBJ1-2, the complete variable domain is NAGVMQNPRHLVRRRGQEARLRCSPMKGHSHVYWYRQLPEEGLKFMVYLQKENIIDESGMPKERFSAEFPKEGPSILRIQQVVRGDSAAYFCASSLQGRDYGYTFGSGTRLTVV.

The chain links TRBV6-4 to TRBJ1-1; a possible D gene is TRBD1 (6 bases). V lost 6 bases, J lost 1 base, and 12 bases lay in between. CDR3 length: 14 residues. Germline CDR1 reads MRHNA; CDR2 reads SNTAGT. The CDR3 nucleotides read TGTGCCAGCAGGATAACAGGGACGAACACTGAAGCTTTCTTT. It encodes CASRITGTNTEAFF.

The CDR3 protein is CASRPPPVQIADEQYF. The CDR3 region has the DNA TGTGCCAGCAGACCTCCCCCCGTACAGATTGCTGACGAGCAGTACTTC. The chain couples TRBV28 to TRBJ2-7; unclear D gene. This CDR3 is 16 amino acids long. Germline values: CDR1 MDHEN, CDR2 SYDVKM. Trimming stripped 6 bases from V and 5 bases from J, with 23 bases between.

This clone occurred once. The chain carries TRBV5-1 and TRBJ1-1, with D tentatively TRBD1 (6 bases). V was trimmed by 1 base and J by 5 bases, leaving 15 bases between them. This CDR3 has 15 residues. Germline loops: CDR1 SGHRS, CDR2 YFSETQ. The CDR3 DNA sequence: TGCGCCAGCAGCTTGACTCAGGGGTTGGGAACTGAAGCTTTCTTT. Translation gives CASSLTQGLGTEAFF. Looking up the rest from reference TRBV5-1 and TRBJ1-1 gives the full variable domain: KAGVTQTPRYLIKTRGQQVTLSCSPISGHRSVSWYQQTPGQGLQFLFEYFSETQRNKGNFPGRFSGRQFSNSRSEMNVSTLELGDSALYLCASSLTQGLGTEAFFGQGTRLTVV.

This chain uses TRBV6-1 with TRBJ2-3; D unclear. Trimming stripped 4 bases from V and 1 base from J, with 6 bases between. Germline V gene data show CDR1 as MNHNS and CDR2 as SASEGT. The CDR3 is 13 residues long. CDR3 amino acids: CASSAFGTDTQYF. CDR3 DNA sequence: TGTGCCAGCAGTGCTTTTGGCACAGATACGCAGTATTTT.

The chain uses TRBV6-5 and TRBJ2-7; no clear D gene. Per germline, CDR1 MNHEY and CDR2 SVGAGI. V was pared by 0 bases and J by 3 bases, with 9 bases between. The CDR3 runs 14 residues. CDR3 region: CASSYSSRLYEQYF. CDR3 nucleotide sequence: TGTGCCAGCAGTTACTCGAGCCGCCTCTACGAGCAGTACTTC.

This chain joins TRBV6-5 and TRBJ1-2; D remains unclear. The CDR3 consists of 13 residues. Trimming pared 4 bases from V and 2 bases from J, leaving 8 bases between. The germline gives CDR1 MNHEY, CDR2 SVGAGI. The CDR3 bases are TGTGCCAGCAGTTCCAGTACCAACTATGGCTACACCTTC. This codes for CASSSSTNYGYTF.

The chain recombines TRBV27 with TRBJ1-1; no firm D call. V was trimmed by 4 bases and J by 11 bases, leaving 11 bases between them. This CDR3 contains 11 residues. Germline V gene sequence: CDR1 MNHEY, CDR2 SMNVEV (reference sequence). The chain's CDR3 is CASSSGLVAFF. In nucleotides, the CDR3 is TGTGCCAGCAGTTCCGGTTTAGTCGCTTTCTTT.

The chain couples TRBV18 to TRBJ1-4; TRBD1 aligns across 9 bases. Trimming cost V 3 bases and J 7 bases; bases outside gene matches: 9. CDR1 KGHSH and CDR2 LQKENI come from the germline V gene. CDR3 length: 16 residues. The CDR3, as DNA: TGTGCCAGCTCACCGACGTTCGGGACAGGGATTGAAAAACTGTTTTTT. This translates into CASSPTFGTGIEKLFF. Full variable domain (remainder filled in from reference TRBV18 and TRBJ1-4): NAGVMQNPRHLVRRRGQEARLRCSPMKGHSHVYWYRQLPEEGLKFMVYLQKENIIDESGMPKERFSAEFPKEGPSILRIQQVVRGDSAAYFCASSPTFGTGIEKLFFGSGTQLSVL.

In DNA form, the CDR3 reads TGCGCCAGCAGCTTGGTCACAGGAACGCGCACAGATACGCAGTATTTT. Amino acids: CASSLVTGTRTDTQYF. The gene calls are TRBV5-1 and TRBJ2-3, with D possibly TRBD1 on 5 matching bases. The CDR3 consists of 16 residues. Germline V gene sequence: CDR1 SGHRS, CDR2 YFSETQ. The V and J ends lost 0 bases and 1 base respectively, with 12 bases between them.

The chain recombines TRBV6-5 with TRBJ1-1; D remains unclear. The CDR3 contains 12 residues. The germline V gene has CDR1 MNHEY and CDR2 SVGAGI. Trimming removed 5 bases at V and 4 bases at J, with 8 bases between. CDR3 DNA sequence: TGTGCCAGCAGTCAGGCAGGCACTGAAGCTTTCTTT. Translated, it gives CASSQAGTEAFF.

The chain recombines TRBV12-5 with TRBJ1-1; 7 bases are a match to TRBD1. The CDR3 extends over 18 amino acids. The germline V gene encodes CDR1 LGHNT and CDR2 FRNRAP. V was clipped by 3 bases and J by 1 base; unmatched bases: 14. CDR3 sequence: CASGFLVTNRGGNTEAFF. DNA for the CDR3: TGTGCTAGTGGTTTCCTTGTGACCAACAGGGGCGGGAACACTGAAGCTTTCTTT.

As DNA, the CDR3 is TGTGCCAGCAGTTTACTGAGCGGGAGTGACCCCGGGGAGCTGTTTTTT. Translating gives CASSLLSGSDPGELFF. This rearrangement joins TRBV27 to TRBJ2-2, with 8 bases aligning to TRBD2. With V trimmed by 2 bases and J by 6 bases, 8 bases remained unmatched. The CDR3 runs to 16 residues. Per germline, CDR1 MNHEY and CDR2 SMNVEV (reference sequence).

The chain is built from TRBV6-6 and TRBJ2-7; perhaps TRBD1 as D (6 bases). The CDR3 runs to 14 residues. Germline CDR1 MNHNY, CDR2 SVGAGI (reference sequence). V gave up 4 bases and J gave up 1 base, with 11 bases separating them. The CDR3 nucleotides are TGTGCCAGCAGTTCCCTCAGGGGTTCCTACGAGCAGTACTTC. The encoded protein is CASSSLRGSYEQYF.